What follows are 24 T cell receptor beta chains derived from one specimen sequenced in a study of CXCR3-negative and CXCR3-positive naive CD8 T cells. The libraries of TRB cDNA were prepared using 5' RACE with UMI labels. TCRdb reprocessed the 5' RACE reads; each CDR3 protein has one entry and no DNA is given. This sample's clone table lists about 57,000 distinct CDR3 sequences. Material: memory CD8+ T cells from blood. The receptors derive from a human donor in good health. Some clones in this sample may be carry-over from other donors' samples.

The rearrangement links TRBV29-1 to TRBJ2-5; as DNA is missing, the TRBD1 call by TCRdb cannot be tested. CDR1 and CDR2 from the germline V gene are SQVTM and ANQGSEA. There are 13 residues in the CDR3. CDR3 in amino acids: CSVVPAYLETQYF.

The J gene is TRBJ2-2, the V gene TRBV7-6; TCRdb reports TRBD1, a call that lacks DNA to check it against. The germline CDR1 and CDR2 sequences are SGHVS and FNYEAQ. The length of the CDR3 is 16 residues. Here the CDR3 reads CASSSQWTGGDGELFF.

Measured by frequency, this clonotype is large. J is TRBJ2-2 and V is TRBV6-4; TCRdb outputs TRBD2, but without DNA this stays unchecked. CDR3 size: 14 residues. Per the germline V gene, CDR1 is MRHNA and CDR2 is SNTAGT. CDR3 protein: CASSESGTTGELFF.

Its frequency marks this clonotype as medium-sized. The chain couples TRBV25-1 to TRBJ2-7. The CDR3 has 14 residues. Per the germline V gene, CDR1 is MGHDK and CDR2 is SYGVNS. The CDR3 sequence is CASSAGAGIVEQYF.

The chain employs TRBV28 and TRBJ1-2. The CDR3 covers 16 residues. Per germline, CDR1 MDHEN and CDR2 SYDVKM. CDR3 amino acids: CASSLSERDANYGYTF.

The CDR3: CASSLAPYSGNTIYF. The V gene is TRBV12-3 or TRBV12-4, the J gene TRBJ1-3. The CDR3 is 15 amino acids.

The chain recombines TRBV6-2 or TRBV6-3 with TRBJ2-7; TCRdb's assignment of TRBD1 cannot be checked, as there is no DNA. In germline, CDR1 is MNHEY, CDR2 SVGEGT. This CDR3 spans 13 amino acids. CDR3 in amino acids: CASSFTGTYEQYF.

The chain's CDR3 is CASKGQVNQPQHF. This chain links TRBV2 with TRBJ1-5; absent DNA, TCRdb's TRBD1 call cannot be checked. This CDR3 has 13 amino acids. The germline V gene encodes CDR1 SNHLY and CDR2 FYNNEI.

The rearrangement uses TRBV29-1 and TRBJ1-2; as DNA is missing, the TRBD1 call by TCRdb cannot be tested. The germline V gene has CDR1 SQVTM and CDR2 ANQGSEA. The CDR3 is made up of 13 amino acids. The CDR3 sequence: CSVIPPGVSGYTF.

V usage is TRBV7-9 and J usage is TRBJ1-1; TCRdb's D call of TRBD1 is untestable without DNA. Germline V gene data show CDR1 as SEHNR and CDR2 as FQNEAQ (reference sequence). CDR3 length: 14 amino acids. The CDR3 sequence is CASSLGQGVAEAFF.

The rearrangement joins TRBV7-9 to TRBJ2-7; no DNA is available, so the TRBD1 call from TCRdb remains unchecked. The CDR3 contains 17 residues. The germline V gene has CDR1 SEHNR and CDR2 FQNEAQ (reference sequence). The CDR3 here is CASSLSFDRAHSYEQYF.

The chain joins TRBV7-9 to TRBJ2-4. Germline CDR1 SEHNR, CDR2 FQNEAQ (reference sequence). The CDR3 loop spans 16 amino acids. The CDR3 spells CASSLEARRAKNIQYF.

The chain has TRBV7-9 and TRBJ2-7; TCRdb selects TRBD1, and the lack of DNA leaves this call unchecked. The CDR3 has 14 residues. Germline loops: CDR1 SEHNR, CDR2 FQNEAQ (reference sequence). The CDR3 sequence is CASSSVSGPYEQYF.

The chain combines TRBV7-9 with TRBJ2-3; TCRdb lists TRBD1, though no DNA is available to test this call. Per the germline V gene, CDR1 is SEHNR and CDR2 is FQNEAQ (reference sequence). This CDR3 region has 16 residues. CDR3 loop: CASSLVGGVSTDTQYF.

The rearrangement links TRBV5-1 to TRBJ2-1; TCRdb selects TRBD1, and the lack of DNA leaves this call unchecked. The CDR3 loop spans 14 amino acids. The germline V gene encodes CDR1 SGHRS and CDR2 YFSETQ. CDR3: CASSPGTDENEQFF.

The chain employs TRBV4-1 and TRBJ2-1; TCRdb picks TRBD2, but there is no DNA to check that call. CDR1 is MGHRA, CDR2 YSYEKL, per germline. This CDR3 has 15 residues. The CDR3 here is CASSQGPGSYNEQFF.

V is TRBV7-3 and J is TRBJ1-5; TCRdb designates TRBD1, a call that cannot be tested without DNA. The CDR3 totals 15 residues. Germline CDR1 reads SGHTA; CDR2 reads FQGTGA. CDR3 sequence: CASSSGQGGIQPQHF.

The chain combines TRBV20-1 with TRBJ1-1. Germline CDR1 reads DFQATT; CDR2 reads SNEGSKA (reference sequence). CDR3 size: 12 residues. CDR3 sequence reads: CSAKSGDTEAFF.

CDR3: CASSSGAPGTGELFF. The V and J genes are TRBV7-3 and TRBJ2-2; with no DNA, the TCRdb D assignment of TRBD1 cannot be verified. CDR3 length equals 15 residues. Germline CDR1 is SGHTA and CDR2 is FQGTGA.

This chain uses TRBV5-1 with TRBJ1-2. The CDR3 is 13 amino acids. Germline-derived CDR1 and CDR2 are SGHRS and YFSETQ. CDR3 region: CASSWDADYGYTF.

The chain employs TRBV10-3 and TRBJ2-7; lacking DNA, the TRBD1 call made by TCRdb goes unchecked. The CDR3 contains 13 residues. CDR1 and CDR2 (germline): ENHRY, SYGVKD. CDR3 region: CAIGTALSYEQYF.

The chain employs TRBV27 and TRBJ2-1; TCRdb's D gene call, TRBD1, goes unchecked for lack of DNA. Germline CDR1 reads MNHEY; CDR2 reads SMNVEV (reference sequence). This CDR3 comprises 16 residues. CDR3 protein: CASSPSGAGAYNEQFF.

This rearrangement joins TRBV10-3 to TRBJ2-2; TCRdb picks TRBD1, but there is no DNA to check that call. Germline-derived CDR1 and CDR2 are ENHRY and SYGVKD. The CDR3 consists of 15 residues. CDR3 region: CAISQQGAHTGELFF.

The genes are TRBV4-2 and TRBJ1-2; no DNA is available, so the TRBD1 call from TCRdb remains unchecked. The germline V gene has CDR1 LGHNA and CDR2 YNFKEQ. The CDR3 has 16 amino acids. CDR3 sequence reads: CASSQDRGTGSYGYTF.